A selection of T cell receptor beta chains follows, all from one sample in a study of beta chain features in type 1 diabetes. Only in-frame clones appear in the TCRdb table, and some are missing; sequencing was by immunoSEQ multiplex PCR. The table shows about 400,000 clones, with roughly 12% occurring only once. Sequenced sample: naive CD4+ T cells from blood. The source of these receptors is a man between 18 and 35 years old in good health. CDR3s include the opening cysteine and the closing phenylalanine or tryptophan. D genes are given only for firm matches. Only some rows state a clone size, as once, few, many or a class for expanded clones.

clone size: .
D gene: TRBD1
J gene: TRBJ2-7
V gene: TRBV7-2
CDR3 protein: CASSLQGSRPYEQYF
CDR3 DNA: TGTGCCAGCAGCCTACAGGGGTCCCGACCCTACGAGCAGTACTTC

clone size: .
D gene: TRBD2
J gene: TRBJ2-5
V gene: TRBV28
CDR3 protein: CASRPGLAGGGEETQYF
CDR3 DNA: TGTGCCAGCAGGCCGGGACTAGCGGGAGGTGGGGAGGAGACCCAGTACTTC

clone size: .
D gene: TRBD1
J gene: TRBJ1-2
V gene: TRBV27
CDR3 protein: CASSSAGGFGYTF
CDR3 DNA: TGTGCCAGCAGTTCCGCAGGGGGATTCGGCTACACCTTC

clone size: few
D gene: TRBD1
J gene: TRBJ1-2
V gene: TRBV28
CDR3 protein: CASSGAPGGYGYTF
CDR3 DNA: TGTGCCAGCAGCGGGGCCCCAGGGGGGTATGGCTACACCTTC

clone size: .
D gene: .
J gene: TRBJ1-3
V gene: TRBV30
CDR3 protein: CAWSLGQSGNTIYF
CDR3 DNA: TGTGCCTGGAGTCTGGGGCAATCTGGAAACACCATATATTTT

clone size: .
D gene: .
J gene: TRBJ1-1
V gene: TRBV7-3
CDR3 protein: CASSLTGNTEAFF
CDR3 DNA: TGTGCCAGCAGCTTGACAGGGAACACTGAAGCTTTCTTT

clone size: few
D gene: .
J gene: TRBJ2-2
V gene: TRBV4-3
CDR3 protein: CASSQDREVAGELFF
CDR3 DNA: TGCGCCAGCAGCCAAGATCGGGAAGTCGCCGGGGAGCTGTTTTTT

clone size: .
D gene: .
J gene: TRBJ2-1
V gene: TRBV28
CDR3 protein: CASSSDRSGYNEQFF
CDR3 DNA: TGTGCCAGCAGCTCCGACAGGTCCGGCTACAATGAGCAGTTCTTC

clone size: few
D gene: .
J gene: TRBJ2-2
V gene: TRBV7-2
CDR3 protein: CASSPQGRPGELFF
CDR3 DNA: TGTGCCAGCAGCCCACAGGGACGTCCCGGGGAGCTGTTTTTT

clone size: many
D gene: .
J gene: TRBJ2-6
V gene: TRBV29-1
CDR3 protein: CSAQGSGANVLTF
CDR3 DNA: TGCAGCGCACAGGGTTCTGGGGCCAACGTCCTGACTTTC

clone size: few
D gene: .
J gene: TRBJ1-1
V gene: TRBV4-2
CDR3 protein: CASSQVGQNTEAFF
CDR3 DNA: TGTGCCAGCAGCCAAGTGGGGCAGAACACTGAAGCTTTCTTT

clone size: .
D gene: .
J gene: TRBJ1-2
V gene: TRBV30
CDR3 protein: CAWSVGDHQAYGYTF
CDR3 DNA: TGTGCCTGGAGTGTCGGAGACCACCAAGCGTATGGCTACACCTTC

clone size: .
D gene: TRBD1
J gene: TRBJ2-1
V gene: TRBV2
CDR3 protein: CASSEGQGEFF
CDR3 DNA: TGTGCCAGCAGTGAGGGACAGGGGGAGTTCTTC

clone size: .
D gene: .
J gene: TRBJ2-1
V gene: TRBV30
CDR3 protein: CAWSGGGYNEQFF
CDR3 DNA: TGTGCCTGGAGCGGGGGAGGCTACAATGAGCAGTTCTTC

clone size: .
D gene: TRBD2
J gene: TRBJ2-3
V gene: TRBV4-3
CDR3 protein: CASSQELRLAVDTQYF
CDR3 DNA: TGCGCCAGCAGCCAAGAACTAAGACTAGCGGTGGATACGCAGTATTTT

clone size: few
D gene: TRBD2
J gene: TRBJ2-1
V gene: TRBV7-3
CDR3 protein: CASSLLAGGKNEQFF
CDR3 DNA: TGTGCCAGCAGCTTACTAGCGGGAGGGAAGAATGAGCAGTTCTTC

clone size: .
D gene: .
J gene: TRBJ1-1
V gene: TRBV5-6
CDR3 protein: CASSLSSGLNTEAFF
CDR3 DNA: TGTGCCAGCAGCTTGAGTTCAGGGCTGAACACTGAAGCTTTCTTT

clone size: few
D gene: TRBD1
J gene: TRBJ1-1
V gene: TRBV5-1
CDR3 protein: CASSVRTGGTEAFF
CDR3 DNA: TGCGCCAGCAGTGTCCGGACAGGGGGAACTGAAGCTTTCTTT

clone size: few
D gene: .
J gene: TRBJ1-1
V gene: TRBV15
CDR3 protein: CATSRGNREITEAFF
CDR3 DNA: TGTGCCACCAGCAGAGGCAACAGGGAGATCACTGAAGCTTTCTTT

clone size: few
D gene: .
J gene: TRBJ1-2
V gene: TRBV9
CDR3 protein: CASSDKRTEQKDYGYTF
CDR3 DNA: TGTGCCAGCAGCGACAAAAGGACAGAACAAAAAGACTATGGCTACACCTTC

clone size: few
D gene: .
J gene: TRBJ2-5
V gene: TRBV12-5
CDR3 protein: CASGLVTRGRPETQYF
CDR3 DNA: TGTGCTAGTGGTTTGGTGACTAGGGGGCGCCCGGAGACCCAGTACTTC

clone size: few
D gene: .
J gene: TRBJ2-3
V gene: TRBV7-9
CDR3 protein: CASSLRPGEADTQYF
CDR3 DNA: TGTGCCAGCAGCCTTCGTCCTGGGGAGGCAGATACGCAGTATTTT

clone size: few
D gene: .
J gene: TRBJ1-2
V gene: TRBV11-1
CDR3 protein: CASSLTDTNGYTF
CDR3 DNA: TGTGCCAGCAGCTTGACAGATACAAATGGCTACACCTTC

clone size: .
D gene: .
J gene: TRBJ1-2
V gene: TRBV18
CDR3 protein: CASSPEGPYGYTF
CDR3 DNA: TGTGCCAGCTCACCAGAGGGCCCCTATGGCTACACCTTC

clone size: .
D gene: .
J gene: TRBJ1-3
V gene: TRBV30
CDR3 protein: CAWSVPTGAGNTIYF
CDR3 DNA: TGTGCCTGGAGTGTCCCCACGGGTGCTGGAAACACCATATATTTT

clone size: .
D gene: .
J gene: TRBJ1-1
V gene: TRBV29-1
CDR3 protein: CSVLNTPGTEAFF
CDR3 DNA: TGCAGCGTGTTAAATACCCCAGGCACTGAAGCTTTCTTT

clone size: .
D gene: TRBD1
J gene: TRBJ2-3
V gene: TRBV28
CDR3 protein: CASSHRDRGTDTQYF
CDR3 DNA: TGTGCCAGCAGTCACCGGGACAGGGGGACAGATACGCAGTATTTT

clone size: few
D gene: .
J gene: TRBJ2-3
V gene: TRBV4-3
CDR3 protein: CASSPRGHGDTQYF
CDR3 DNA: TGCGCCAGCAGCCCGCGGGGGCACGGCGATACGCAGTATTTT

clone size: .
D gene: .
J gene: TRBJ1-5
V gene: TRBV6-6
CDR3 protein: CASSGGVGQPQHF
CDR3 DNA: TGTGCCAGCAGCGGAGGGGTCGGGCAGCCCCAGCATTTT

clone size: few
D gene: .
J gene: TRBJ2-4
V gene: TRBV7-3
CDR3 protein: CASSLRGGALAKNIQYF
CDR3 DNA: TGTGCCAGCAGCTTAAGGGGGGGGGCCCTAGCCAAAAACATTCAGTACTTC

clone size: .
D gene: .
J gene: TRBJ2-1
V gene: TRBV9
CDR3 protein: CASSVAPGSYNEQFF
CDR3 DNA: TGTGCCAGCAGCGTAGCGCCGGGTTCCTACAATGAGCAGTTCTTC

clone size: .
D gene: TRBD1
J gene: TRBJ1-5
V gene: TRBV19
CDR3 protein: CASGQGGNQPQHF
CDR3 DNA: TGTGCCAGTGGACAGGGCGGCAATCAGCCCCAGCATTTT

clone size: .
D gene: .
J gene: TRBJ2-3
V gene: TRBV6-6
CDR3 protein: CASSYSIVGDTDTQYF
CDR3 DNA: TGTGCCAGCAGTTACTCGATCGTCGGGGACACAGATACGCAGTATTTT

clone size: few
D gene: .
J gene: TRBJ1-5
V gene: TRBV28
CDR3 protein: CASSFGGRWDQPQHF
CDR3 DNA: TGTGCCAGCAGTTTTGGTGGGCGATGGGATCAGCCCCAGCATTTT

clone size: few
D gene: TRBD1
J gene: TRBJ2-7
V gene: TRBV7-7
CDR3 protein: CASSRGQGLSYEQYF
CDR3 DNA: TGTGCTAGCAGCCGGGGACAGGGCCTATCCTACGAGCAGTACTTC

clone size: .
D gene: TRBD1
J gene: TRBJ2-1
V gene: TRBV15
CDR3 protein: CATKPGQGIRNEQFF
CDR3 DNA: TGTGCCACTAAGCCGGGACAGGGTATTAGGAATGAGCAGTTCTTC

clone size: few
D gene: TRBD2
J gene: TRBJ2-7
V gene: TRBV7-3
CDR3 protein: CASRSSGSTYEQYF
CDR3 DNA: TGTGCCAGCAGGTCTAGCGGGAGTACCTACGAGCAGTACTTC

clone size: .
D gene: TRBD2
J gene: TRBJ2-5
V gene: TRBV7-2
CDR3 protein: CASDPSGETQYF
CDR3 DNA: TGTGCCAGCGATCCTAGCGGGGAGACCCAGTACTTC

clone size: many
D gene: .
J gene: TRBJ2-1
V gene: TRBV30
CDR3 protein: CAWRDSTYNEQFF
CDR3 DNA: TGTGCCTGGAGGGACAGCACCTACAATGAGCAGTTCTTC

clone size: few
D gene: .
J gene: TRBJ2-4
V gene: TRBV11-2
CDR3 protein: CASSLVARVNIQYF
CDR3 DNA: TGTGCCAGCAGCTTAGTGGCCAGGGTGAACATTCAGTACTTC

clone size: .
D gene: .
J gene: TRBJ1-1
V gene: TRBV9
CDR3 protein: CASSPLSSVDTEAFF
CDR3 DNA: TGTGCCAGCAGCCCTTTGTCTAGTGTAGACACTGAAGCTTTCTTT

clone size: few
D gene: .
J gene: TRBJ2-5
V gene: TRBV9
CDR3 protein: CASSDGQPYQETQYF
CDR3 DNA: TGTGCCAGCAGCGATGGACAGCCGTACCAAGAGACCCAGTACTTC

clone size: few
D gene: .
J gene: TRBJ2-1
V gene: TRBV11-1
CDR3 protein: CASSLGGRMGLHEQFF
CDR3 DNA: TGTGCCAGCAGCTTAGGAGGGAGAATGGGGTTACATGAGCAGTTCTTC

clone size: .
D gene: TRBD1
J gene: TRBJ2-5
V gene: TRBV6-1
CDR3 protein: CASSVLQGNQETQYF
CDR3 DNA: TGTGCCAGCAGTGTCCTACAGGGGAATCAGGAGACCCAGTACTTC

clone size: few
D gene: .
J gene: TRBJ1-2
V gene: TRBV7-6
CDR3 protein: CASSLTQGEGYTF
CDR3 DNA: TGTGCCAGCAGCTTAACACAGGGAGAGGGCTACACCTTC

clone size: .
D gene: .
J gene: TRBJ1-1
V gene: TRBV18
CDR3 protein: CASSLPPGSTSGSEAFF
CDR3 DNA: TGTGCCAGCTCACTACCACCGGGGTCTACTAGTGGATCTGAAGCTTTCTTT

clone size: few
D gene: .
J gene: TRBJ2-2
V gene: TRBV7-9
CDR3 protein: CASSLISDSHTGELFF
CDR3 DNA: TGTGCCAGCAGCTTAATCTCGGACAGTCACACCGGGGAGCTGTTTTTT

clone size: .
D gene: TRBD2
J gene: TRBJ2-7
V gene: TRBV4-2
CDR3 protein: CASSHSQPTSGPYEQYF
CDR3 DNA: TGTGCCAGCAGCCACAGCCAACCAACTAGCGGACCCTACGAGCAGTACTTC

clone size: few
D gene: .
J gene: TRBJ2-3
V gene: TRBV7-3
CDR3 protein: CASSTSGTDTQYF
CDR3 DNA: TGTGCCAGCAGTACGTCCGGGACAGATACGCAGTATTTT

clone size: .
D gene: .
J gene: TRBJ2-5
V gene: TRBV5-1
CDR3 protein: CASSPGQTRSTQYF
CDR3 DNA: TGCGCCAGCAGCCCGGGACAGACTAGGTCTACCCAGTACTTC

clone size: .
D gene: TRBD2
J gene: TRBJ2-1
V gene: TRBV18
CDR3 protein: CASSPGPAGVDEQFF
CDR3 DNA: TGTGCCAGCTCACCAGGGCCCGCGGGAGTCGATGAGCAGTTCTTC